This entry features one T cell receptor beta chain sequence. Other DNA sequences of this sample code for an identical CDR3. The data belong to a study of shared clonotypes between healthy human individuals. This CDR3 is 13 amino acids long. Trimming pared 0 bases from V and 2 bases from J, leaving 5 bases between. Germline-derived CDR1 and CDR2 are SGDLS and YYNGEE. For sorted subsets, 150 to 200 ng DNA per replicate equaled roughly 30,000 T cell genomes. TCRdb keeps only in-frame clones here, not all; method: immunoSEQ multiplex PCR. The repertoire holds 2 million to 2.5 million clones, with 90% to 95% as singletons.

Sequenced input: naive CD4+ T cells sorted from blood. Subset noted: CD45RA+ positively selected. The chain has TRBV9 and TRBJ1-1, with D unresolved. The sequence was collected from a man between 18 and 29 years old in good health. In nucleotides, the CDR3 is TGTGCCAGCAGCGTAGTCGCTAACACTGAAGCTTTCTTT. Amino acid sequence: CASSVVANTEAFF. The variable domain in full, with the rest retrieved from reference TRBV9 and TRBJ1-1, is DSGVTQTPKHLITATGQRVTLRCSPRSGDLSVYWYQQSLDQGLQFLIQYYNGEERAKGNILERFSAQQFPDLHSELNLSSLELGDSALYFCASSVVANTEAFFGQGTRLTVV.